The 2 T cell receptor beta chains reported below all come from one sample, sequenced in a study of chemoradiotherapy in HPV16-positive cancers. Here immunoSEQ multiplex PCR was the method, and the copy in TCRdb shows in-frame clones only, minus some. The table includes some 2,000 clones, about three quarters detected once. Sampling took place from a patient who underwent chemoradiotherapy. These receptors all come from a human donor with HPV-associated anogenital cancer.

The chain employs TRBV2 and TRBJ1-2, with D unclear. Germline CDR1 reads SNHLY; CDR2 reads FYNNEI. Trimming removed 2 bases from V and 4 bases from J, with 2 bases in between. This CDR3 has 11 amino acids. The DNA of the CDR3 is TGTGCCAGCAGTGAACGCTATGGCTACACCTTC. This translates into CASSERYGYTF.

This chain connects TRBV11-2 to TRBJ2-1; D remains ambiguous. Deletions cut 4 bases from V and 9 bases from J, with 10 bases between. The CDR3 length is 12 residues. The germline gives CDR1 SGHAT, CDR2 FQNNGV. The CDR3, as DNA: TGTGCCAGCAGCTCCCGAACCGGTGAGCAGTTCTTC. Translating gives CASSSRTGEQFF.